What follows are 28 T cell receptor beta chains derived from one specimen sequenced in a study of CD8 T cells in Susac syndrome. Roughly 0.45 to 1 ug RNA was reverse transcribed with random hexamers. TCRdb reanalysed the immunoSEQ multiplex PCR reads using MiXCR and keeps one entry per CDR3 protein. The sample consists of some 260,000 distinct CDR3 sequences, 70% to 90% of them appearing once. The material sequenced was CD8+ T cells from PBMCs. These TCRs come from a human donor with multiple sclerosis.

The chain combines TRBV27 with TRBJ2-7; D call uncertain. Germline V gene lookup returns CDR1 MNHEY and CDR2 SMNVEV (reference sequence). Trimming shortened V by 0 bases and J by 7 bases, and 10 bases separated the two germline ends. CDR3 length equals 13 residues. The CDR3 nucleotides read TGTGCCAGCAGTTTATCCCCCGGATTGGAGCAGTACTTC. Amino acids: CASSLSPGLEQYF.

The rearrangement uses TRBV19 and TRBJ1-2; no definite D call. This CDR3 has 15 amino acids. The V gene's germline CDR1 is LNHDA and CDR2 SQIVND (reference sequence). Between the trimmed V and J ends, which lost 4 bases and 4 bases, there was a span of 16 bases. The CDR3 region has the DNA TGTGCCAGTAGTACGACTCTTCCTCCCAGCTATGGCTACACCTTC. Translation: CASSTTLPPSYGYTF.

The chain's CDR3 is CASSLGSGNSYEQYF. The CDR3 coding sequence is TGTGCCAGCAGCTTGGGAAGCGGAAATTCCTACGAGCAGTACTTC. The chain combines TRBV5-6 with TRBJ2-7, with a tentative D call TRBD2 (5 bases). The germline V gene encodes CDR1 SGHDT and CDR2 YYEEEE. The V gene lost 0 bases and the J gene lost 1 base, with 11 bases spanning the gap. The CDR3 consists of 15 residues.

This chain links TRBV9 with TRBJ2-3, with D possibly TRBD1 on 6 matching bases. The CDR3 totals 16 residues. The germline V gene has CDR1 SGDLS and CDR2 YYNGEE. V shed 1 base and J shed 4 bases, with 16 bases lying between them. CDR3 amino acids: CASSVRGQPLADTQYF. The DNA of the CDR3 is TGTGCCAGCAGCGTACGTGGACAGCCTCTGGCAGATACGCAGTATTTT.

The rearrangement joins TRBV28 to TRBJ1-2; 7 bases line up with TRBD1. The length of the CDR3 is 13 residues. V dropped 5 bases and J dropped 2; count of bases not matched to a gene: 2. Per the germline V gene, CDR1 is MDHEN and CDR2 is SYDVKM. The CDR3 DNA is TGTGCCAGCAGTGACAGGGTCAACTATGGCTACACCTTC. Its translation: CASSDRVNYGYTF.

This clonotype was counted once. The rearrangement joins TRBV20-1 to TRBJ2-3; D possibly corresponds to TRBD2 (6 bases). Trimming took off 5 bases at V and 3 bases at J, with 21 bases between the two ends. CDR1 and CDR2 (germline): DFQATT, SNEGSKA (reference sequence). The CDR3 runs to 16 residues. The CDR3 sequence: CSAQLATGVTTDTQYF. Here the CDR3 DNA reads TGCAGTGCTCAGTTGGCGACGGGAGTAACAACAGATACGCAGTATTTT.

The V call is TRBV5-6, the J call TRBJ1-1; D call uncertain. This CDR3 is 13 amino acids long. The germline V gene encodes CDR1 SGHDT and CDR2 YYEEEE. Trimming stripped 3 bases from V and 5 bases from J, with 11 bases between. The CDR3 protein is CASSWLTETEAFF. Written as DNA, the CDR3 is TGTGCCAGCAGCTGGCTGACGGAAACTGAAGCTTTCTTT. Together with reference TRBV5-6 and TRBJ1-1, the CDR3 gives the full variable domain: DAGVTQSPTHLIKTRGQQVTLRCSPKSGHDTVSWYQQALGQGPQFIFQYYEEEERQRGNFPDRFSGHQFPNYSSELNVNALLLGDSALYLCASSWLTETEAFFGQGTRLTVV.

This chain joins TRBV28 and TRBJ2-5; 7 bases match TRBD1. The CDR3 runs 15 residues. Germline V gene sequence: CDR1 MDHEN, CDR2 SYDVKM. With 6 bases clipped from V and 2 bases from J, the junction kept 9 bases outside the gene matches. CDR3 residues: CASRGLKDRQETQYF. CDR3 in DNA: TGTGCCAGCAGAGGCCTAAAGGACAGGCAAGAGACCCAGTACTTC.

The chain uses TRBV7-9 and TRBJ2-3, with D possibly being TRBD2 (5 bases). Per the germline V gene, CDR1 is SEHNR and CDR2 is FQNEAQ (reference sequence). This CDR3 is built from 12 residues. Deletions cut 11 bases from V and 2 bases from J, with 11 bases between. The CDR3 coding sequence is TGTGCCCCGGACTCATACACAGATACGCAGTATTTT. This gives the protein CAPDSYTDTQYF.

The J gene is TRBJ1-4, the V gene TRBV9; D unclear. V shed 0 bases and J shed 3 bases, with 9 bases lying between them. CDR1 and CDR2 (germline): SGDLS, YYNGEE. The CDR3 has 15 residues. The CDR3 sequence: CASSVAGRPNEKLFF. In DNA form, the CDR3 reads TGTGCCAGCAGCGTAGCGGGTCGGCCTAATGAAAAACTGTTTTTT.

The chain has TRBV7-9 and TRBJ1-4; D possibly corresponds to TRBD1 (6 bases). The CDR3 length is 14 residues. Germline CDR1 and CDR2: SEHNR and FQNEAQ (reference sequence). Trimming left V 4 bases short and J 8 bases short, with 14 bases between. This chain's CDR3 is CASSYYRVTEKLFF. In nucleotides, the CDR3 is TGTGCCAGCAGCTATTACAGGGTAACCGAAAAACTGTTTTTT.

The chain has TRBV14 and TRBJ1-4; D is undetermined. V dropped 0 bases and J dropped 5 bases, with 10 bases sitting between them. Germline V gives CDR1 SGHDN, CDR2 FVKESK. CDR3 length equals 15 residues. This chain's CDR3 is CASSQDSGLNEKLFF. CDR3 nucleotide sequence: TGTGCCAGCAGCCAAGATAGTGGCTTGAATGAAAAACTGTTTTTT.

The chain carries TRBV19 and TRBJ1-1; D is perhaps TRBD1 (5 bases). The CDR3 contains 13 residues. The ends were cut back, 6 bases at V and 3 bases at J, with 11 bases in the middle. The germline V gene encodes CDR1 LNHDA and CDR2 SQIVND (reference sequence). In nucleotides, the CDR3 is TGTGCCAGTAGACGGGGCCCCTACACTGAAGCTTTCTTT. This translates into CASRRGPYTEAFF.

The chain is built from TRBV14 and TRBJ2-7, with D unresolved. Germline V lookup: CDR1 SGHDN, CDR2 FVKESK. Trimming removed 2 bases from V and 7 bases from J, with 15 bases in between. The CDR3 runs to 14 residues. CDR3 loop: CASSQPGPGLEQYF. CDR3 DNA sequence: TGTGCCAGCAGCCAACCAGGTCCCGGGTTAGAGCAGTACTTC.

J is TRBJ2-3 and V is TRBV4-1; D not certain. This CDR3 is 16 amino acids long. V lost 1 base, J lost 0 bases, and 11 bases lay in between. Germline CDR1 is MGHRA and CDR2 is YSYEKL. In DNA form, the CDR3 reads TGCGCCAGCAGCCAAGTGTGGGCTCGGAGCACAGATACGCAGTATTTT. Translated: CASSQVWARSTDTQYF.

The chain carries TRBV6-1 and TRBJ2-7; TRBD2 might be the D (6 bases). Looked up from germline, CDR1 is MNHNS and CDR2 is SASEGT. This CDR3 has 15 amino acids. CDR3 amino acids: CAQFLSLADLYEQYF. The CDR3 DNA follows: TGTGCTCAATTCCTTTCCTTAGCGGACCTATACGAGCAGTACTTC.

The rearrangement links TRBV30 to TRBJ2-7; TRBD1 is a possible D gene (6 bases). This CDR3 region has 13 residues. Trimming shortened V by 0 bases and J by 3 bases, and 9 bases separated the two germline ends. The V gene's germline CDR1 is GTSNPN and CDR2 SVGIG (reference sequence). CDR3: CAWSVGRGYEQYF. The CDR3 coding sequence is TGTGCCTGGAGTGTAGGCAGGGGCTACGAGCAGTACTTC. The whole variable domain, filled in from reference TRBV30 and TRBJ2-7, reads SQTIHQWPATLVQPVGSPLSLECTVEGTSNPNLYWYRQAAGRGLQLLFYSVGIGQISSEVPQNLSASRPQDRQFILSSKKLLLSDSGFYLCAWSVGRGYEQYFGPGTRLTVT.

The chain employs TRBV7-8 and TRBJ1-1, with 9 bases aligning to TRBD1. CDR3 length equals 14 residues. V lost 5 bases, J lost 5 bases, and 6 bases stayed unmatched. Germline assignment: CDR1 SGHVS and CDR2 FQNEAQ. CDR3 DNA: TGTGCCAGCAGCCAGAAGACAGGGGGTACTGAAGCTTTCTTT. It yields the protein CASSQKTGGTEAFF.

The chain uses TRBV9 and TRBJ2-7, with a tentative D call TRBD2 (6 bases). The CDR3 consists of 14 residues. CDR1 is SGDLS, CDR2 YYNGEE, per germline. Trimming removed 4 bases from V and 4 bases from J, with 15 bases in between. The CDR3 protein is CASSPPGVGYEQYF. In DNA form, the CDR3 reads TGTGCCAGCAGCCCGCCGGGAGTAGGGTACGAGCAGTACTTC.

On this clonotype: One junction end does not reproduce the germline sequence, and a read error may be involved. The chain links TRBV4-1 to TRBJ2-7; D is tentatively TRBD1 or TRBD2 (5 bases each). Germline V gives CDR1 MGHRA, CDR2 YSYEKL. The CDR3 spans 16 residues. The CDR3 sequence: CANSQGLQGETYEQYF. The CDR3 DNA sequence: TGCGCCAACAGCCAAGGACTTCAGGGTGAAACGTACGAGCAGTACTTC.

This clonotype showed up just once. The chain carries TRBV4-1 and TRBJ2-7, with D possibly TRBD2 on 6 matching bases. Deletions cut 4 bases from V and 6 bases from J, with 10 bases between. In germline, CDR1 is MGHRA, CDR2 YSYEKL. CDR3 length equals 12 residues. The DNA of the CDR3 is TGCGCCAGCAGCCGGGCGGGACGCGAGCAGTACTTC. This sequence encodes CASSRAGREQYF.

V usage is TRBV20-1 and J usage is TRBJ1-2; tentative D call: TRBD1 (6 bases). Deletions cut 6 bases from V and 6 bases from J, with 20 bases between. Germline CDR1 DFQATT, CDR2 SNEGSKA (reference sequence). CDR3 length: 14 amino acids. Here the CDR3 DNA reads TGCAGTGCCGAGAGATTTACAGGGTACAATGGCTACACCTTC. Residues: CSAERFTGYNGYTF.

The genes are TRBV5-4 and TRBJ2-5; TRBD1 is a possible D gene (5 bases). This CDR3 has 15 residues. The V end lost 5 bases, the J end lost 0 bases, and 14 bases lay between the germline ends. The germline gives CDR1 SGHNT, CDR2 YYREEE (reference sequence). The CDR3 here is CASRSSTAYQETQYF. The CDR3 DNA reads as TGTGCCAGCAGATCCTCGACAGCGTACCAAGAGACCCAGTACTTC.

The chain combines TRBV3-1 with TRBJ2-3, with 13 bases identical to TRBD2. This CDR3 region has 20 residues. CDR1 is LGHDT and CDR2 is YNNKEL in the germline V gene (reference sequence). The V segment lost 0 bases and the J segment 3 bases; nucleotides outside the gene matches: 12. In DNA, the CDR3 is TGTGCCAGCAGCCAAGATCCCCCCCTTCGACTAGCGGGAGGAACAGATACGCAGTATTTT. Translation: CASSQDPPLRLAGGTDTQYF.

The rearrangement links TRBV4-1 to TRBJ2-2; 11 bases align to TRBD2. The CDR3 contains 15 residues. V was pared by 6 bases and J by 5 bases, with 5 bases of the junction left unmatched. Germline V gives CDR1 MGHRA, CDR2 YSYEKL. The CDR3 region has the DNA TGCGCCAGCAGTCCACCTAGCGGGGGGACCGGGGAGCTGTTTTTT. This gives the protein CASSPPSGGTGELFF.

The chain has TRBV27 and TRBJ2-3, with D possibly being TRBD1 (5 bases). V lost 5 bases and J 9 bases, leaving 12 bases between the germline ends. CDR1 MNHEY and CDR2 SMNVEV come from the germline V gene (reference sequence). The CDR3 spans 12 residues. In DNA form, the CDR3 reads TGTGCCAGCAGTCTTAGGGGTCAAACGCAGTATTTT. Residues: CASSLRGQTQYF.

This sequence joins TRBV10-3 and TRBJ1-2, with D perhaps matching TRBD1 (5 bases). The ends were cut back, 9 bases at V and 7 bases at J, with 18 bases in the middle. Germline CDR1 and CDR2: ENHRY and SYGVKD. This CDR3 contains 13 residues. The CDR3 DNA reads TGTGCCATGGGGGGGTTTAAGGATGCTGGCTACACCTTC. Protein: CAMGGFKDAGYTF.

V gene TRBV2 combines with J gene TRBJ1-2; no reliable D call. This CDR3 is 10 amino acids long. Looked up from germline, CDR1 is SNHLY and CDR2 is FYNNEI. V shed 6 bases and J shed 8 bases, with 7 bases lying between them. As DNA, the CDR3 is TGTGCCAGCAGGGGGAACGGCTACACCTTC. It translates to CASRGNGYTF.